This entry describes one T cell receptor beta chain. Germline CDR1 is KGHSH and CDR2 is LQKENI. The CDR3 loop spans 15 amino acids. Trimming pared 2 bases from V and 1 base from J, leaving 9 bases between. Repertoires were generated with immunoSEQ multiplex PCR, while TCRdb's copy carries only in-frame clones and drops some. The table lists more than 65,000 clones, around three quarters of them singletons. This sample stems from a study of blood T cell repertoires in COVID-19. Study-level information: Sources were T cells, B-cell-depleted T cells, or PBMCs; the material itself was cDNA or gDNA.

Sequencing was performed on peripheral blood. V usage is TRBV18 and J usage is TRBJ1-3; maybe TRBD1 (6 bases). This clonotype originated in a man in his sixties with acute or convalescent COVID-19. Here the CDR3 DNA reads TGTGCCAGCTCACCAAACAGGGAGTCTGGAAACACCATATATTTT. Translating it yields CASSPNRESGNTIYF. Combining the CDR3 with reference TRBV18 and TRBJ1-3 gives the whole variable domain NAGVMQNPRHLVRRRGQEARLRCSPMKGHSHVYWYRQLPEEGLKFMVYLQKENIIDESGMPKERFSAEFPKEGPSILRIQQVVRGDSAAYFCASSPNRESGNTIYFGEGSWLTVV.